Listed below are T cell receptor beta chains from one sample, sequenced in a study of CD8+ T cells in alopecia areata. Sequenced by immunoSEQ multiplex PCR; TCRdb stores in-frame clones only, minus some. Of almost 250,000 clones in the sample, about 68% were seen once. Here the sequenced sample was CD4+ T cells sorted from blood, taken at week 0. Every receptor here comes from a human donor with alopecia areata. Each CDR3 is given with its conserved first and last residue. D genes are given only for firm matches. Expanded clones get a size class; other rows say once, few or many, or leave the size out.

-	TRBV4-3	TRBJ1-2	-	TGCGCCAGCAGCCAAGGGGATCGGGGCTATGGCTACACCTTC	CASSQGDRGYGYTF
-	TRBV9	TRBJ1-1	-	TGTGCCAGCAGCGTAGACAGGGCGAACACTGAAGCTTTCTTT	CASSVDRANTEAFF
-	TRBV29-1	TRBJ2-3	few	TGCAGCGGATGGGCGATGGAAACAGATACGCAGTATTTT	CSGWAMETDTQYF
-	TRBV30	TRBJ1-2	-	TGTGCCTGGAGTACAGGGACGGGCTACACCTTC	CAWSTGTGYTF
TRBD1	TRBV10-3	TRBJ2-5	-	TGTGCCATCAGTGAAATCGGACAGGGACAAGAGACCCAGTACTTC	CAISEIGQGQETQYF
-	TRBV7-3	TRBJ1-1	-	TGTGCCAGCAGTAAGACAGGATTGAACACTGAAGCTTTCTTT	CASSKTGLNTEAFF
-	TRBV5-1	TRBJ2-1	-	TGCGCCAGCGGCCCAGGCAAAGGCTCCTACAATGAGCAGTTCTTC	CASGPGKGSYNEQFF
-	TRBV9	TRBJ2-1	-	TGTGCCAGCAGCCCGCAGGAGGGGTACGGAGACAATGAGCAGTTCTTC	CASSPQEGYGDNEQFF
-	TRBV7-2	TRBJ1-3	-	TGTGCCAGCAGCTTAGACATCTCTGGAAACACCATATATTTT	CASSLDISGNTIYF
TRBD1	TRBV29-1	TRBJ2-7	-	TGCAGCGCCGGACAGGGATCCTACGAGCAGTACTTC	CSAGQGSYEQYF
-	TRBV29-1	TRBJ2-5	few	TGCAGCGTTGTCCAGGGTGGAGAGACCCAGTACTTC	CSVVQGGETQYF
-	TRBV15	TRBJ1-5	few	TGTGCCACCAGCAGAGATGGTTTCGGTCAGCCCCAGCATTTT	CATSRDGFGQPQHF
-	TRBV30	TRBJ1-1	once	TGTGCCTGGAGTGGTCAGGTGAACACTGAAGCTTTCTTT	CAWSGQVNTEAFF
TRBD2	TRBV10-3	TRBJ2-7	few	TGTGCCATCAGTGTGCGAGCGGGGGGCTCTTACGAGCAGTACTTC	CAISVRAGGSYEQYF
-	TRBV10-3	TRBJ2-5	-	TGTGCCCCGGGGCTGGCGGGGATTAGGGAGACCCAGTACTTC	CAPGLAGIRETQYF
-	TRBV20-1	TRBJ2-5	-	TGCAGTGCTAGACCCCAAGAGACCCAGTACTTC	CSARPQETQYF
-	TRBV27	TRBJ2-7	-	TGTGCCAGTTCCCTGAAGAGAACCTACGAGCAGTACTTC	CASSLKRTYEQYF
TRBD2	TRBV10-3	TRBJ2-5	-	TGTGCCATCAGTGGGACTAGCGGGGGTTTTGAGACCCAGTACTTC	CAISGTSGGFETQYF
TRBD1	TRBV5-1	TRBJ2-7	-	TGCGCCAGCAGCTTGGGAGGGACAGTGGACCCCTACGAGCAGTACTTC	CASSLGGTVDPYEQYF
-	TRBV5-1	TRBJ1-1	-	TGCGCCAGCAGCTTGGAGGCGAACACTGAAGCTTTCTTT	CASSLEANTEAFF
-	TRBV30	TRBJ1-5	-	TGTGCCTGGAGTACCGAGAATCAGCCCCAGCATTTT	CAWSTENQPQHF
-	TRBV7-3	TRBJ2-7	-	TGTGCCAGCAGCTTCACAGGGCTGCACGAGCAGTACTTC	CASSFTGLHEQYF
TRBD2	TRBV27	TRBJ2-3	-	TGTGCCAGCAGTCCCAGACTAGCGGGGGTCACAGATACGCAGTATTTT	CASSPRLAGVTDTQYF
TRBD2	TRBV9	TRBJ2-3	-	TGTGCCAGCAGCGTACTAGCGGGGGGCCCAGATACGCAGTATTTT	CASSVLAGGPDTQYF
-	TRBV10-2	TRBJ1-2	-	TGCGCCAGCAGTCCCGGGACATCCTATGGCTACACCTTC	CASSPGTSYGYTF
-	TRBV5-1	TRBJ1-1	few	TGCGCCAGCAGCTTGTTGGTTGGGGCAACTGAAGCTTTCTTT	CASSLLVGATEAFF
-	TRBV7-2	TRBJ2-7	-	TGTGCCAGCACCACGATCAGGGACGCCTACGAGCAGTACTTC	CASTTIRDAYEQYF
TRBD1	TRBV29-1	TRBJ2-7	-	TGCAGCGTTGTACAGGGGACCAACGAGCAGTACTTC	CSVVQGTNEQYF
TRBD1	TRBV2	TRBJ2-5	once	TGTGCCAGCAGCGGACAGGGGGAGACCCAGTACTTC	CASSGQGETQYF
TRBD1	TRBV30	TRBJ1-5	-	TGTGCCTGGGGGACAGTGGGCAATCAGCCCCAGCATTTT	CAWGTVGNQPQHF
-	TRBV15	TRBJ2-5	-	TGTGCCACCAGCAGAGATTGGCCCAAAGAGACCCAGTACTTC	CATSRDWPKETQYF
-	TRBV30	TRBJ2-7	-	TGTGCCTGGAGTCTCCTTGGGCAAGGCGAGCAGTACTTC	CAWSLLGQGEQYF
-	TRBV29-1	TRBJ1-1	-	TGCAGCTCCATGAATGGGGCCGAAGCTTTCTTT	CSSMNGAEAFF
-	TRBV29-1	TRBJ1-5	once	TGCAGCGTCTCTGACAGTTCTGGGCCCCAGCATTTT	CSVSDSSGPQHF
TRBD1	TRBV5-6	TRBJ1-6	-	TGTGCCAGCAGCTTGTATGGGTTCGGGACAGGGAATTCACCCCTCCACTTT	CASSLYGFGTGNSPLHF
TRBD2	TRBV30	TRBJ2-5	-	TGTGCCTGGAGTGAGGGAGGGGAGACCCAGTACTTC	CAWSEGGETQYF
-	TRBV7-2	TRBJ1-4	-	TGTGCCAGCAGCTTAGATTGGGGAGGTGAAAAACTGTTTTTT	CASSLDWGGEKLFF
-	TRBV29-1	TRBJ1-2	-	TGCAGCGTTGCAATTAGTCAGGGTAATGGCTACACCTTC	CSVAISQGNGYTF
TRBD1	TRBV29-1	TRBJ2-5	-	TGCAGCGTGGCCCGGACAGGGGGCATTACAGAGACCCAGTACTTC	CSVARTGGITETQYF
-	TRBV20-1	TRBJ1-1	-	TGCAGTCCAGCGGACAGTGAAGCTTTCTTT	CSPADSEAFF
TRBD1	TRBV5-1	TRBJ2-7	-	TGCGCCAGCAGCGATTTTCCGGGACAGACAGACTACGAGCAGTACTTC	CASSDFPGQTDYEQYF
-	TRBV29-1	TRBJ1-1	-	TGCAGCGTTGAAGAGGTTACTGAAGCTTTCTTT	CSVEEVTEAFF
-	TRBV5-6	TRBJ1-3	-	TGTGCCAGCAGCTTGGCCTGGGGAAACACCATATATTTT	CASSLAWGNTIYF
-	TRBV14	TRBJ2-1	-	TGTGCCAGCAGCCAAGATTCGGGGAGCTCCTACAATGAGCAGTTCTTC	CASSQDSGSSYNEQFF
-	TRBV6-5	TRBJ1-3	-	TGTGCCAGCAGTTACTCGTGGGCCTCTGGAAACACCATATATTTT	CASSYSWASGNTIYF
-	TRBV2	TRBJ1-5	-	TGTGCCAGCAGGACCTTGGGCAATCAGCCCCAGCATTTT	CASRTLGNQPQHF
-	TRBV30	TRBJ2-7	-	TGTGCCTGGAGTGTACTATTGCCAGGCGAGCAGTACTTC	CAWSVLLPGEQYF
-	TRBV30	TRBJ2-5	few	TGTGCCTGGAGTGGAAAAGAGACCCAGTACTTC	CAWSGKETQYF
TRBD1	TRBV29-1	TRBJ2-5	-	TGCAGCGCCAAAAGGGACAGCCAAGAGACCCAGTACTTC	CSAKRDSQETQYF
-	TRBV30	TRBJ2-7	-	TGTGCCTGGAGGATTGGGGCAGGACATTCCTACGAGCAGTACTTC	CAWRIGAGHSYEQYF
TRBD1	TRBV29-1	TRBJ1-4	few	TGCAGCGTTGAACGTCTGAACAGGGGCCATGAAAAACTGTTTTTT	CSVERLNRGHEKLFF
-	TRBV20-1	TRBJ2-3	-	TGCAGTGCTACCTGGACCGCCGGGCCTTATTTT	CSATWTAGPYF
-	TRBV2	TRBJ2-3	-	TGTGCCAGCCGGGGGTATACGCAGTATTTT	CASRGYTQYF
-	TRBV7-6	TRBJ2-5	-	TGTGCCAGCAGCTTAGCGATAGGGAGATCGGAGACCCAGTACTTC	CASSLAIGRSETQYF
-	TRBV29-1	TRBJ2-2	-	TGCAGCGCCGAAAAGAACACCGGGGAGCTGTTTTTT	CSAEKNTGELFF
TRBD1	TRBV29-1	TRBJ2-1	-	TGCAGCGTTCGACAGGGTCGGAATGAGCAGTTCTTC	CSVRQGRNEQFF
TRBD1	TRBV5-6	TRBJ1-2	few	TGTGCCAGCAGCCTCCCCGACAGGGGGCTCGGCTACACCTTC	CASSLPDRGLGYTF
-	TRBV5-6	TRBJ2-7	-	TGTGCCAGCAGCTCGGACACGAGGGGCGAGCAGTACTTC	CASSSDTRGEQYF
-	TRBV30	TRBJ1-5	once	TGTGCCTGGAGTGTACCCGGGGGATTGCAGCCCCAGCATTTT	CAWSVPGGLQPQHF
-	TRBV4-1	TRBJ2-5	-	TGCGCCAGCAGCCAAGATTGGGGGGTCGCAGGGGAGACCCAGTACTTC	CASSQDWGVAGETQYF